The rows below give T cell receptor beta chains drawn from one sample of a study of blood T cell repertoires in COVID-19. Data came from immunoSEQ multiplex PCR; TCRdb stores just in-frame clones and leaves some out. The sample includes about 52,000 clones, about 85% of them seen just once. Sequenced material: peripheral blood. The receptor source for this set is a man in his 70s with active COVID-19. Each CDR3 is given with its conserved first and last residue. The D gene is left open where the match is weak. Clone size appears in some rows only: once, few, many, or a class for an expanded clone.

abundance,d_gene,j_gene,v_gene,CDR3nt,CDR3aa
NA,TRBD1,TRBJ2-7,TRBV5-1,TGCGCCAGTGCCGGGACAGGGGGCTACGAGCAGTACTTC,CASAGTGGYEQYF
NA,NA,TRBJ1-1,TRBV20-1,TGCAGTGCTAGGAGGGGGGGCAAAGCTTTCTTT,CSARRGGKAFF
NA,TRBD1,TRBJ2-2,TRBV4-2,TGTGCCAGCAGTGGACAGGGGTTCGGGGAGCTGTTTTTT,CASSGQGFGELFF
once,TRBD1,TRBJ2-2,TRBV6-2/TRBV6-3,TGTGCCAGCAGTTACCCTACGGGACAGGGGAGGTCCGGGGAGCTGTTTTTT,CASSYPTGQGRSGELFF
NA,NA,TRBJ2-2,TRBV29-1,TGCAGCGCCCGAGGAGGGACGGCGAACACCGGGGAGCTGTTTTTT,CSARGGTANTGELFF
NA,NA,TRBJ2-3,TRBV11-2,TGTGCCAGCAGCTTACCGGGGAGCACAGATACGCAGTATTTT,CASSLPGSTDTQYF
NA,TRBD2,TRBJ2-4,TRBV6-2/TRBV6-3,TGTGCCAGCAGTTTCCCGACTAGCGGTGGTGAGGTGGCCAAAAACATTCAGTACTTC,CASSFPTSGGEVAKNIQYF
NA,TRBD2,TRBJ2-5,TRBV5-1,TGCGCCAGCAGCTTGGTTATAGCGGGGGGACAAGAGACCCAGTACTTC,CASSLVIAGGQETQYF
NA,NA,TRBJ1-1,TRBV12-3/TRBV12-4,TGTGCCAGCAGTTTCGCGGGGCCAACTGAAGCTTTCTTT,CASSFAGPTEAFF
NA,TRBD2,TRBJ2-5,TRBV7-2,TGTGCCAGCAGCTTAAGTTCGGGGGGGCCCCGACGGGAGACCCAGTACTTC,CASSLSSGGPRRETQYF
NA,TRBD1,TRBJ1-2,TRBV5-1,TGCGCCAGCAGCTCGGGACAGCGCTATGGCTACACCTTC,CASSSGQRYGYTF
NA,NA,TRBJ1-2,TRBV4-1,TGCGCCAGCAGCCAAGATCGGGAATATGGCTACACCTTC,CASSQDREYGYTF
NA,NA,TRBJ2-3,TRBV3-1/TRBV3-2,TGTGCCAGCAGCCAAGCTCAGGCAACTACAGATACGCAGTATTTT,CASSQAQATTDTQYF
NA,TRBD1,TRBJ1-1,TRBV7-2,TGTGCCAGCAGCACTGTGGGACAGGGAGGCTCTGAAGCTTTCTTT,CASSTVGQGGSEAFF
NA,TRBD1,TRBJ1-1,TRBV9,TGTGCCAGCAGCGTAGTTTCAGGGGGTGAAGCTTTCTTT,CASSVVSGGEAFF
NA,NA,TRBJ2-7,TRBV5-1,TGCGCCAGCAGCTTGGCGTCAGGCAGCAACTACGAGCAGTACTTC,CASSLASGSNYEQYF
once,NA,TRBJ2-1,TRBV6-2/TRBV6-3,TGTGCCAGCAGTGTAGGGGCTTACAATGAGCAGTTCTTC,CASSVGAYNEQFF
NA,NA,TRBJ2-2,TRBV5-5,TGTGCCAGCAGCTGGGGAGTGGCCGGGGAGCTGTTTTTT,CASSWGVAGELFF